This T cell receptor (beta chain) emerged from a study of cytomegalovirus exposure and HLA in healthy donors. In the study overall: The roughly 110 validation repertoires were reported in a later analysis to have been generated on the same platform as the approximately 700 first-cohort repertoires. Regarding the study as a whole: Subsequent analysis revealed that first-cohort TCR clusters tended to co-occur in the 100 to 150 validation repertoires. Most observed TCR sequences were rare, whereas some public TCRs were detected in many donors.

The donors were in the 120-subject validation cohort, distinct from the 666-subject first cohort. With regard to this clone: Its specificity is unknown.

Profiled with immunoSEQ multiplex PCR; TCRdb holds only in-frame clones, not every one. In the table there are 95,000 to 150,000 clones, approximately 95% of which are singletons. Germline CDR1 SSHAT, CDR2 FNYEAQ (reference sequence). V lost 6 bases to trimming and J lost 6 bases; unmatched junction nucleotides: 22. The CDR3 has 20 amino acids. The chain has TRBV7-7 and TRBJ2-1; TRBD2 aligns across 11 bases. The TCR was taken from a man between 18 and 35 years old in good health and CMV-seronegative. Specimen: PBMCs. The CDR3 region has the DNA TGTGCCAGCAGACAAACAAGAGAGCCGGGACTAGCGGTAAGCAGCAATGAGCAGTTCTTC. Its translation is CASRQTREPGLAVSSNEQFF. The whole variable domain, filled in from reference TRBV7-7 and TRBJ2-1, reads GAGVSQSPRYKVTKRGQDVTLRCDPISSHATLYWYQQALGQGPEFLTYFNYEAQPDKSGLPSDRFSAERPEGSISTLTIQRTEQRDSAMYRCASRQTREPGLAVSSNEQFFGPGTRLTVL.